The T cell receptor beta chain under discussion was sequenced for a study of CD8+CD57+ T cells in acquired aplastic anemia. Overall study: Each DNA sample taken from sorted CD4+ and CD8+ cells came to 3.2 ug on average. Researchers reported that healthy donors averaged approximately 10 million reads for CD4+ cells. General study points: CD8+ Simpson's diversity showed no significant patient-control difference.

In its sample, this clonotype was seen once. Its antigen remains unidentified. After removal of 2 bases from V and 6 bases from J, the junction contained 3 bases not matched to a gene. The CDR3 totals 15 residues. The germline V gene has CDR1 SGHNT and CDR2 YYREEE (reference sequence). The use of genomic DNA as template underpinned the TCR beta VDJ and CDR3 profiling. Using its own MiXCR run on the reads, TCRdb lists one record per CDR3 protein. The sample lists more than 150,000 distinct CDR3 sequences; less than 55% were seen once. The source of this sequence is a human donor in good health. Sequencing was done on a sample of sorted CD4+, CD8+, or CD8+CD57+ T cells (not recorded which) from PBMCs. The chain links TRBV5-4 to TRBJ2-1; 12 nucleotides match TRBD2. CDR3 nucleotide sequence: TGTGCCAGCAGCTTACTAGCGGGGGGCTGCAATGAGCAGTTCTTC. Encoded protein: CASSLLAGGCNEQFF.